Following are 10 T cell receptor beta chains from one sample sequenced in a study of graft-versus-host responses after intestinal transplantation (dated by TCRdb to 2020 to 2023). Library preparation used the immunoSEQ multiplex PCR assay. This is the immuneACCESS table as TCRdb keeps it, with only in-frame sequences that have V and J called. A part of the clones is gone; compared with another copy, unresolved V genes explain less than half, and the rest is unexplained. Present in this sample are just over 95,000 clones, roughly nine tenths of which were seen just once. The ten top clones hold around 0.17% of the sample. For these receptors, no antigen is known. The time point label on this specimen signifies: cells obtained before transplantation from donor or recipient. Specimen: unstimulated CD4+ T cells sorted from spleen or lymph node cells, collected before intestinal transplant. These receptors all come from a human donor who received an intestinal transplant.

The genes are TRBV6-5 and TRBJ1-2; perhaps TRBD1 as D (5 bases). Trimming took off 0 bases at V and 7 bases at J, with 15 bases between the two ends. The CDR3 spans 15 residues. The germline CDR1 and CDR2 sequences are MNHEY and SVGAGI. This CDR3 is CASSYSVQGSGGYTF. CDR3 nucleotide sequence: TGTGCCAGCAGTTACTCCGTCCAGGGTAGTGGTGGCTACACCTTC.

The chain recombines TRBV2 with TRBJ1-5; possible D gene TRBD1, 6 bases. Trimming cost V 6 bases and J 8 bases, with 20 bases left between them. Germline-derived CDR1 and CDR2 are SNHLY and FYNNEI. The length of the CDR3 is 15 residues. The DNA for the CDR3 is TGTGCCAGCAGACTGGGGGGCCCAGCGGGGGAGCCCCAGCATTTT. Encoded protein: CASRLGGPAGEPQHF.

This rearrangement joins TRBV6-6 to TRBJ1-6; maybe TRBD1 (6 bases). Deletions cut 4 bases from V and 8 bases from J, with 12 bases between. The CDR3 length is 14 residues. The V gene's germline CDR1 is MNHNY and CDR2 SVGAGI (reference sequence). The CDR3 here is CASSFGTWDSPLHF. CDR3 coding DNA: TGTGCCAGCAGTTTCGGGACATGGGATTCACCCCTCCACTTT.

This rearrangement joins TRBV7-3 to TRBJ2-1; 7 nucleotides match TRBD1. After removal of 5 bases from V and 4 bases from J, the junction contained 2 bases not matched to a gene. Per the germline V gene, CDR1 is SGHTA and CDR2 is FQGTGA. The CDR3 has 13 amino acids. The CDR3 spells CASSQQGYNEQFF. The CDR3 coding sequence is TGTGCCAGCAGCCAACAGGGGTACAATGAGCAGTTCTTC.

The V and J genes are TRBV5-6 and TRBJ1-5, with D tentatively TRBD1 (5 bases). Between the trimmed V and J ends, which lost 1 base and 6 bases, there was a span of 8 bases. The CDR3 contains 13 residues. Germline CDR1 SGHDT, CDR2 YYEEEE. The CDR3 DNA follows: TGTGCCAGCAGCTTGCGGGGGTCTCAGCCCCAGCATTTT. This codes for CASSLRGSQPQHF.

The chain employs TRBV6-5 and TRBJ1-2; TRBD1 matches 7 bases. Germline CDR1 and CDR2: MNHEY and SVGAGI. The CDR3 consists of 13 residues. With 6 bases clipped from V and 3 bases from J, the junction kept 4 bases outside the gene matches. In DNA form, the CDR3 reads TGTGCCAGCAGCCGCGACAGGGACTATGGCTACACCTTC. Its protein is CASSRDRDYGYTF.

This clone is a singleton in its sample. The rearrangement links TRBV5-1 to TRBJ2-5; D perhaps matches TRBD2 (5 bases). This CDR3 is 13 amino acids long. Germline V CDR1 and CDR2: SGHRS, YFSETQ. V lost 0 bases and J lost 4, with 7 bases in between. The CDR3 sequence: CASSLGGAETQYF. In nucleotides, the CDR3 is TGCGCCAGCAGCTTGGGGGGAGCAGAGACCCAGTACTTC.

The rearrangement links TRBV18 to TRBJ1-6; D remains ambiguous. The CDR3 has 14 amino acids. Germline CDR1 is KGHSH and CDR2 is LQKENI. V lost 6 bases and J 5 bases, leaving 11 bases between the germline ends. The CDR3 spells CASSPRRDNSPLHF. Here the CDR3 DNA reads TGTGCCAGCTCCCCGAGGAGGGATAATTCACCCCTCCACTTT. Using reference TRBV18 and TRBJ1-6 for the parts outside the CDR3, the full variable domain is NAGVMQNPRHLVRRRGQEARLRCSPMKGHSHVYWYRQLPEEGLKFMVYLQKENIIDESGMPKERFSAEFPKEGPSILRIQQVVRGDSAAYFCASSPRRDNSPLHFGNGTRLTVT.

The gene calls are TRBV15 and TRBJ2-5; D call uncertain. The CDR3 contains 14 residues. The germline V and J ends were trimmed by 0 bases and 7 bases, with 12 bases remaining between them. Germline lookup yields CDR1 LNHNV and CDR2 YYDKDF (reference sequence). Here the CDR3 DNA reads TGTGCCACCAGCAGAGATACACAGTATGGGACCCAGTACTTC. Translating gives CATSRDTQYGTQYF.

In nucleotides, the CDR3 is TGTGCCTGGAGTGACAGGGGGCATAATTCACCCCTCCACTTT. Its translation is CAWSDRGHNSPLHF. The V gene is TRBV30, the J gene TRBJ1-6; 9 bases agree with TRBD1. Germline CDR1 GTSNPN, CDR2 SVGIG (reference sequence). Trimming removed 1 base from V and 5 bases from J; junction bases left unmatched: 0. The CDR3 has 14 residues. The full variable domain, rest sourced from reference TRBV30 and TRBJ1-6, is SQTIHQWPATLVQPVGSPLSLECTVEGTSNPNLYWYRQAAGRGLQLLFYSVGIGQISSEVPQNLSASRPQDRQFILSSKKLLLSDSGFYLCAWSDRGHNSPLHFGNGTRLTVT.